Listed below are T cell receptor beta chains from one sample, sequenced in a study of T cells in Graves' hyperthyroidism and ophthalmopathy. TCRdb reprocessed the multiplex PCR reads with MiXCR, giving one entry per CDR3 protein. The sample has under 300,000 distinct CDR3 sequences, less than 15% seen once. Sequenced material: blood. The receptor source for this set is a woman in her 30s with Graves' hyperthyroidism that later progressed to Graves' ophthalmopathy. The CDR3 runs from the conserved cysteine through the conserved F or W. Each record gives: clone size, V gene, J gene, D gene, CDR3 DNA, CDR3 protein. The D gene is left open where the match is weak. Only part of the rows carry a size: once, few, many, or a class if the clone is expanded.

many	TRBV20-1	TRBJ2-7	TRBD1	TGCAGTGCTAGAGCGGCAGGACAGGGGTTCGAGCAGTACTTC	CSARAAGQGFEQYF
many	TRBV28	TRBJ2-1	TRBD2	TGTGCCAGCACAGCCGCGGGAGAGAGGAATGAGCAGTTCTTC	CASTAAGERNEQFF
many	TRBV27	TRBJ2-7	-	TGTGCCAGCAGTCCAGGGACTCCCACACCCTACGAGCAGTACTTC	CASSPGTPTPYEQYF
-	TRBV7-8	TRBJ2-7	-	TGTGCCAGCAGGGATACAGGGATGGGTTACGAGCAGTACTTC	CASRDTGMGYEQYF
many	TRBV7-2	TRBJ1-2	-	TGTGCCAGCAGCTTAGAGGCGGGGGGAGGCTATGGCTACACCTTC	CASSLEAGGGYGYTF
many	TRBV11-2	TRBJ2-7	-	TGTGCCAGCAGCTTAGATCGGAGCGAGCAGTACTTC	CASSLDRSEQYF
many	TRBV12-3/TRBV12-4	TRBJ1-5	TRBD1	TGTGCCAGCAGTTTGGGGACAGGGTCTAGCAATCAGCCCCAGCATTTT	CASSLGTGSSNQPQHF
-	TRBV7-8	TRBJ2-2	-	TGTGCCAGCAAGTACAGGATAAACACCGGGGAGCTGTTTTTT	CASKYRINTGELFF
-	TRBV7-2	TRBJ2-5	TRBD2	TGTGCCAGCAGCCCCTTAGGACTAGCGGGAAAACAGACCCAGTACTTC	CASSPLGLAGKQTQYF
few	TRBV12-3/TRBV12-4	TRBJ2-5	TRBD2	TGTGCCGGCAGTCTAGCGGACCAAGAGACCCAGTACTTC	CAGSLADQETQYF
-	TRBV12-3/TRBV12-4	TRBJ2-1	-	TGTGCCAGCAGTTTTGGCCCAGTCATGCATCGAGCACCTAATGAGCAGTTCTTC	CASSFGPVMHRAPNEQFF
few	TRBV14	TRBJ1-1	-	TGTGCCAGCAGCCAAGACTTAGGTAGCGGCCTAGAAGCTTTCTTT	CASSQDLGSGLEAFF
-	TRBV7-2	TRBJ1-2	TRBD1	TGTGCCAGCAGCTTAGTGGACAGGGTCCAACCTAACTATGGCTACACCTTC	CASSLVDRVQPNYGYTF
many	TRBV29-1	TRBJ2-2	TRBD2	TGCAGCGTCGGACTAGCGGATACCGGGGAGCTGTTTTTT	CSVGLADTGELFF
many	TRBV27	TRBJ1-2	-	TGTGCCAGCAGCCAATCGCTGGGGTACGGCTACACCTTC	CASSQSLGYGYTF
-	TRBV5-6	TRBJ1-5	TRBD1	TGTGCCAGCAGCTCCGGGACAGGGGCGAAAAGAAGCAATCAGCCCCAGCATTTT	CASSSGTGAKRSNQPQHF
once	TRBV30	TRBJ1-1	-	TGTGCCTGGAGTGTACTTACCTCGAACACTGAAGCTTTCTTT	CAWSVLTSNTEAFF
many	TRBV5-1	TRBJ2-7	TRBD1	TGCGCCAGCAGCCTAGGACAGGGGGCCCCTAACGAGCAGTACTTC	CASSLGQGAPNEQYF
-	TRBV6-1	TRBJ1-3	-	TGTGCCAGCAGGATCAGCAAAAAGAGCTCTGGAAACACCATATATTTT	CASRISKKSSGNTIYF
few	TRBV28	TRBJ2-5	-	TGTGCCGCCCAGAGACGGGGGTACGAGACCCAGTACTTC	CAAQRRGYETQYF